The T cell receptor beta chain under discussion was sequenced for a study of T cell clonality in common variable immunodeficiency. Study-level points and caveats: What drives increased CVID clonality needs T cell subpopulation sequencing. Fewer deletions and N-nucleotide insertions were reportedly seen in common variable immunodeficiency TCR beta sequences.

This clone has only a few counts. Its target is unknown. Read sequence stops 3 residues before the CDR3 end, and the germline J gene provides the missing end. The protocol was immunoSEQ multiplex PCR, while the TCRdb copy is restricted to in-frame clones and leaves out a portion. Sampling found 30,000 to 40,000 clones, none seen once. No CVID subject was ill or on immunomodulatory drugs when sampled. Heparinized whole blood, roughly 5 to 9 ml, came from each donor. The CDR3 totals 14 residues. Trimming took off 5 bases at V and 3 bases at J, with 14 bases between the two ends. CDR1 is MNHEY and CDR2 is SVGEGT in the germline V gene.

The source is a human donor with common variable immunodeficiency. Sequencing was done on a sample of peripheral blood mononuclear cells. This chain uses TRBV6-2 or TRBV6-3 with TRBJ2-7; tentative D call: TRBD1 (6 bases). CDR3 bases read: TGTGCCAGCAGTCCCCGGGACAAATTCTACGAG. This translates into CASSPRDKFYE. The complete CDR3 sequence is CASSPRDKFYEQYF.